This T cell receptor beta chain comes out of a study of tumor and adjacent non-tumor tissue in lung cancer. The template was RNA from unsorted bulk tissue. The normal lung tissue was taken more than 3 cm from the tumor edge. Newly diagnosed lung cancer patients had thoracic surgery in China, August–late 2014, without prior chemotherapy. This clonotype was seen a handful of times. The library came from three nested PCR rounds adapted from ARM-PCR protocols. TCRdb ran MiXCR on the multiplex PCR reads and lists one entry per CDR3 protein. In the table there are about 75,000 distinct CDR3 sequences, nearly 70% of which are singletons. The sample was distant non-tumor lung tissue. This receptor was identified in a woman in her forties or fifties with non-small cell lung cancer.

The CDR3 sequence: CSVGGIGTSGSGDKQFF. As DNA, the CDR3 is TGCAGCGTTGGAGGAATCGGGACTAGCGGGAGCGGTGATAAGCAGTTCTTC. The genes are TRBV29-1 and TRBJ2-1; 14 nucleotides line up with TRBD2. Germline V gives CDR1 SQVTM, CDR2 ANQGSEA. There are 17 residues in the CDR3. V lost 4 bases to trimming and J lost 11 bases; unmatched junction nucleotides: 16.